Each of the 3 T cell receptor beta chains below was sequenced from the same sample in a study of T cell repertoires in cytomegalovirus infection. TCRdb analysed the reads with MiXCR anew, one entry per CDR3 protein. This table has about 920,000 distinct CDR3 sequences, approximately 33% appearing once. Their antigens are not known. The input for sequencing was cultured CD8+ T cells from PBMCs, taken from culture after CMV antigen stimulation. The receptors were gathered from a human donor in good health (CMV status not recorded). Some clones in this sample may be carry-over from other donors' samples.

The rearrangement joins TRBV12-3 or TRBV12-4 to TRBJ2-3, with D perhaps TRBD1 (6 bases). With 0 bases removed from V and 5 bases from J, the gap between germline ends came to 12 bases. The CDR3 runs to 15 residues. For the CDR3, the DNA is TGTGCCAGCAGTTTAGCGGGGGCTGCAGGAGATACGCAGTATTTT. Translation: CASSLAGAAGDTQYF.

This clonotype was detected a few times. The rearrangement links TRBV6-5 to TRBJ2-2; D not certain. V lost 9 bases and J 4 bases, leaving 15 bases between the germline ends. The CDR3 contains 14 residues. Germline V CDR1 and CDR2: MNHEY, SVGAGI. DNA of the CDR3: TGTGCCAGTTCCGGCGAAAAAAGCACCGGGGAGCTGTTTTTT. Protein: CASSGEKSTGELFF.

On this clonotype: One junction end disagrees with the germline gene, perhaps due to a read error. The chain combines TRBV9 with TRBJ2-6; tentatively, D is TRBD2 (5 bases). This CDR3 contains 18 residues. Germline V gene lookup returns CDR1 SGDLS and CDR2 YYNGEE. The CDR3 region is CVSSGPGSISSGANVLTF. As DNA, the CDR3 is TGTGTCAGCAGCGGCCCGGGATCGATAAGCTCTGGGGCCAACGTCCTGACTTTC.